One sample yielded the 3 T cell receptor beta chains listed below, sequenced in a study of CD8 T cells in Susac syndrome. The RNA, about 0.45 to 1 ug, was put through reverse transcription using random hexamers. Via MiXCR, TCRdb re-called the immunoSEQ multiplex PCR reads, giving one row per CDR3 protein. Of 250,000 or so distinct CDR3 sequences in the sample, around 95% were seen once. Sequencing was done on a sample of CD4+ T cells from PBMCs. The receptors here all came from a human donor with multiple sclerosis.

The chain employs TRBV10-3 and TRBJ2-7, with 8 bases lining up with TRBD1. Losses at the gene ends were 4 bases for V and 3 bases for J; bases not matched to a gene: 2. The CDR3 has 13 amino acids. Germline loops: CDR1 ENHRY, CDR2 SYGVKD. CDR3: CAISGTGIYEQYV. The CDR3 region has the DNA TGTGCCATCAGTGGGACAGGGATCTACGAGCAGTACGTC.

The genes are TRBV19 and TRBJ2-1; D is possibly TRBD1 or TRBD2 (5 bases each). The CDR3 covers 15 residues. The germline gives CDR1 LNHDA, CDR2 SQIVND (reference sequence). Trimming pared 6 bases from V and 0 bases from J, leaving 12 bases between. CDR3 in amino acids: CASRTRENSYNEQFF. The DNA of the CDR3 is TGTGCCAGTAGGACCAGGGAGAACTCCTACAATGAGCAGTTCTTC. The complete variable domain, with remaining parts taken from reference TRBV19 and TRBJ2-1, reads DGGITQSPKYLFRKEGQNVTLSCEQNLNHDAMYWYRQDPGQGLRLIYYSQIVNDFQKGDIAEGYSVSREKKESFPLTVTSAQKNPTAFYLCASRTRENSYNEQFFGPGTRLTVL.

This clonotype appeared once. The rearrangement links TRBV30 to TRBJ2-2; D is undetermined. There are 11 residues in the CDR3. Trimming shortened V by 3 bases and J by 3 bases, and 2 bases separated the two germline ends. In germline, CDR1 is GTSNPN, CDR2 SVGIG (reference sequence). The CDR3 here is CAWRYTGELFF. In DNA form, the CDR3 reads TGTGCCTGGAGGTACACCGGGGAGCTGTTTTTT.